The sequence of this TCR beta chain was determined in a study of blood T cell repertoires in COVID-19. At the level of the study: Italy, Spain and the United States were the sources of the convalescent and acute COVID-19 samples.

V lost 3 bases to trimming and J lost 7 bases, with 11 bases between them. The CDR3 consists of 13 residues. Germline V gene lookup returns CDR1 KGHDR and CDR2 SFDVKD. Per the original data handling: Counts of nucleated cells, estimated from reference gene primer amplification, were obtained. The protocol was immunoSEQ multiplex PCR, while the TCRdb copy is restricted to in-frame clones and leaves out a portion. V, J and clone size were drawn from that table, and D and trimming were deduced from the DNA. The sample includes approximately 190,000 clones, more than 75% seen only once; the top ten take approximately 6.1%.

Sample: peripheral blood. This receptor was taken from an older man with acute or convalescent COVID-19. This chain connects TRBV24-1 to TRBJ2-5; TRBD2 is a possible D gene (5 bases). In nucleotides, the CDR3 is TGTGCCACCAGTGATCTCGGGGTTGCGACCCAGTACTTC. It translates to CATSDLGVATQYF.